This note documents a single T cell receptor (beta chain) sequence. The data belong to a study of blood T cell repertoires in COVID-19. Study-level background: The cDNA or gDNA used as material had been derived from T cells, B-cell-depleted T cells, or PBMCs.

Sequencing used immunoSEQ multiplex PCR; TCRdb keeps in-frame clones, though not all of them. The data hold more than 110,000 clones, with more than 70% observed a single time. Participants reported their clinical history, and cohort assignment relied on those reports. Germline loops: CDR1 ENHRY, CDR2 SYGVKD. This CDR3 region has 14 residues. Trimming removed 0 bases from V and 6 bases from J, with 9 bases in between. This sequence originates from a man aged 40-49 years with acute COVID-19. Sequences were obtained from PBMCs or T cells enriched from blood (not recorded which). The chain couples TRBV10-3 to TRBJ2-1; possible D gene TRBD2, 5 bases. Here the CDR3 reads CAISESGEPNEQFF. The CDR3 DNA reads TGTGCCATCAGTGAGTCGGGAGAGCCCAATGAGCAGTTCTTC.